The table lists the clone carrying this TCR beta chain with many counts. Its target is unknown. Nobody among the patients had been given any treatment before thyroid surgery. Per the germline V gene, CDR1 is SGDLS and CDR2 is YYNGEE. V was cut by 0 bases and J by 0 bases, with 6 bases left in between. The length of the CDR3 is 14 residues. The sample originates from a study of metastatic and nonmetastatic thyroid tumors. As for the study in general: Repertoires from blood and tumor or nodule tissue of malignant and benign thyroid patients were compared.

Authors' processing steps: The authors used CDR3 differences across clinicopathological groups to build a distant-metastasis classifier for papillary thyroid cancer. TCRdb re-processed the PCR reads through MiXCR. These V and J calls are TCRdb output, not the study's own analysis. The sample consists of approximately 35,000 clones, about 15% of them appearing once. Findings of the study overall: Across blood and tumor, TCR beta diversity in malignant thyroid tumors was reportedly significantly higher than in benign nodules.

The sequenced material came from blood. The sequence came from a male donor with papillary thyroid cancer or a benign thyroid nodule (not recorded which). Some clones in this sample may be carry-over from other donors' samples. V usage is TRBV9 and J usage is TRBJ2-5; tentatively, D is TRBD1 (5 bases). Here the CDR3 reads CASSVVGDQETQYF. CDR3 coding DNA: TGTGCCAGCAGCGTAGTAGGGGACCAAGAGACCCAGTACTTC.